These 14 T cell receptor beta chains came from one sample sequenced in a study of technical replicates of blood from a handful of donors. Here immunoSEQ multiplex PCR was the method, and the copy in TCRdb shows in-frame clones only, minus some. The sample has just over 15,000 clones, roughly 84% seen once. The sample taken for sequencing was PBMCs. The receptors here all came from a human donor in good health.

The chain carries TRBV29-1 and TRBJ2-7; D ambiguous. Germline CDR1 SQVTM, CDR2 ANQGSEA. There are 12 residues in the CDR3. The V end was cut by 5 bases, the J end by 6 bases, with 14 bases between. The DNA for the CDR3 is TGCAGCGTTCGGGTATCGAGCGTCGAGCAGTACTTC. Its protein product is CSVRVSSVEQYF.

The chain employs TRBV6-1 and TRBJ2-1, with D possibly TRBD2 on 6 matching bases. Trimming left V 6 bases short and J 2 bases short, with 11 bases between. This CDR3 comprises 14 residues. Germline CDR1 reads MNHNS; CDR2 reads SASEGT. The CDR3 region has the DNA TGTGCCAGCAGGGAACTAGCAGCCTACAATGAGCAGTTCTTC. Its translation: CASRELAAYNEQFF.

V is TRBV28 and J is TRBJ1-1; no reliable D call. Germline lookup yields CDR1 MDHEN and CDR2 SYDVKM. The CDR3 extends over 13 amino acids. The V and J ends lost 6 bases and 1 base respectively, with 9 bases between them. CDR3 sequence reads: CASSPDWNTEAFF. In DNA, the CDR3 is TGTGCCAGCAGCCCCGACTGGAACACTGAAGCTTTCTTT.

This clone was recorded once. The chain is built from TRBV15 and TRBJ1-3; no definite D call. The germline V gene has CDR1 LNHNV and CDR2 YYDKDF (reference sequence). CDR3 length: 13 amino acids. Trimming removed 9 bases from V and 4 bases from J, with 13 bases in between. Here the CDR3 DNA reads TGTGCCACGAGAGGGTCGTCCGGAAACACCATATATTTT. Protein: CATRGSSGNTIYF.

This chain connects TRBV5-1 to TRBJ2-7, with D perhaps TRBD2 (6 bases). Germline V gene sequence: CDR1 SGHRS, CDR2 YFSETQ. The CDR3 sequence is 19 residues long. V lost 0 bases and J lost 1, with 23 bases in between. CDR3 DNA sequence: TGCGCCAGCAGCTTGGTCCCTAGCGAGACGAGTCTTCGATCCTACGAGCAGTACTTC. The encoded protein is CASSLVPSETSLRSYEQYF.

The chain joins TRBV11-2 to TRBJ1-4, with 10 bases aligning to TRBD1. V was pared by 5 bases and J by 6 bases, with 3 bases of the junction left unmatched. Germline V gene sequence: CDR1 SGHAT, CDR2 FQNNGV. This CDR3 has 14 amino acids. CDR3 loop: CASSPGQGDEKLFF. In DNA form, the CDR3 reads TGTGCCAGCAGCCCCGGACAGGGGGATGAAAAACTGTTTTTT.

CDR3 nucleotide sequence: TGTGCCAGCGGGGCTGACACCGGGGAGCTGTTTTTT. This gives the protein CASGADTGELFF. This chain joins TRBV7-6 and TRBJ2-2; D may be TRBD1 (5 bases). Germline V lookup: CDR1 SGHVS, CDR2 FNYEAQ. The CDR3 contains 12 residues. The V and J ends lost 8 bases and 3 bases respectively, with 7 bases between them.

The genes are TRBV18 and TRBJ2-2; TRBD2 matches 12 bases. The germline gives CDR1 KGHSH, CDR2 LQKENI. The CDR3 covers 18 residues. V shed 4 bases and J 4 bases; nucleotides not matched to a gene: 10. The CDR3 region is CASSLGLAGHTGTGELFF. For the CDR3, the DNA is TGTGCCAGCTCACTCGGACTAGCGGGACACACGGGCACCGGGGAGCTGTTTTTT.

The V and J genes are TRBV11-3 and TRBJ1-2, with D perhaps TRBD1 (5 bases). The CDR3 runs to 13 residues. The germline V and J ends were trimmed by 1 base and 6 bases, with 9 bases remaining between them. Germline CDR1 and CDR2: SGHNT and YENEEA. CDR3 nucleotide sequence: TGTGCCAGCAGCTTAGTCGGGGGAGATGGCTACACCTTC. As protein: CASSLVGGDGYTF.

The rearrangement joins TRBV5-8 to TRBJ2-2; 7 bases map to TRBD1. This CDR3 contains 15 residues. The V gene end was trimmed by 2 bases and the J gene end by 4 bases; junction bases not matched to a gene: 5. CDR1 is SGHTS, CDR2 YDEGEE, per germline. The chain's CDR3 is CASSFRGTTTGELFF. CDR3 DNA: TGTGCCAGCAGCTTCAGGGGGACAACCACCGGGGAGCTGTTTTTT.

This chain uses TRBV18 with TRBJ2-1, with 12 positions matching TRBD2. In germline, CDR1 is KGHSH, CDR2 LQKENI. After removal of 5 bases from V and 6 bases from J, the junction contained 8 bases not matched to a gene. The CDR3 covers 16 residues. CDR3 region: CASSTWTSGKGNEQFF. In DNA form, the CDR3 reads TGTGCCAGCTCAACGTGGACTAGCGGGAAAGGCAATGAGCAGTTCTTC.

The V and J genes are TRBV29-1 and TRBJ1-1; no clear D gene. The germline V and J ends were trimmed by 4 bases and 1 base, with 7 bases remaining between them. Germline CDR1 SQVTM, CDR2 ANQGSEA. This CDR3 has 12 amino acids. CDR3 sequence: CSVGHKNTEAFF. The CDR3 nucleotides read TGCAGCGTTGGACACAAGAACACTGAAGCTTTCTTT.

V is TRBV5-1 and J is TRBJ2-7; TRBD1 aligns across 8 bases. This CDR3 has 15 amino acids. V trimming: 5 bases; J trimming: 3 bases; junction bases outside the gene matches: 10. Germline CDR1 SGHRS, CDR2 YFSETQ. The CDR3 DNA reads TGCGCCAGCAGTCAAGCCCGGGACAGGTACTACGAGCAGTACTTC. Translated, it gives CASSQARDRYYEQYF.

This rearrangement joins TRBV6-1 to TRBJ2-1; 7 nucleotides match TRBD1. Looked up from germline, CDR1 is MNHNS and CDR2 is SASEGT. The CDR3 loop spans 15 amino acids. With 7 bases clipped from V and 4 bases from J, the junction kept 10 bases outside the gene matches. The CDR3 sequence: CASKRPGQIYNEQFF. CDR3 bases: TGTGCCAGCAAGCGGCCGGGACAGATATACAATGAGCAGTTCTTC.